A selection of T cell receptor beta chains follows, all from one sample in a study of blood T cell repertoires in COVID-19. Some clones are missing from TCRdb's copy, which holds only in-frame ones; the method was immunoSEQ multiplex PCR. The data hold approximately 150,000 clones, with 70% to 90% observed a single time. Material for sequencing was peripheral blood. The receptors were sampled from a man in his sixties or seventies with acute or convalescent COVID-19. The CDR3 runs from the conserved cysteine through the conserved F or W. The D gene is left open where the match is weak. Where a row states a size, it is once, few, many or the class of an expanded clone; other rows omit it.

CDR3 length	V gene	J gene	D gene	clone size	CDR3 protein	CDR3 DNA
17	TRBV9	TRBJ2-7	TRBD2	few	CASSTSSGTSGTYEQYF	TGTGCCAGCAGCACCTCTAGCGGGACTAGCGGGACCTACGAGCAGTACTTC
16	TRBV10-2	TRBJ2-1	.	.	CASSESKGSGANEQFF	TGCGCCAGCAGTGAGTCGAAAGGGTCGGGAGCTAATGAGCAGTTCTTC
15	TRBV7-6	TRBJ2-7	TRBD2	.	CASSLGSGSSYEQYF	TGTGCCAGCAGCTTAGGTAGCGGGAGCTCCTACGAGCAGTACTTC
16	TRBV19	TRBJ2-7	.	once	CASSISSGGSSYEQYF	TGTGCCAGTAGTATAAGTAGCGGAGGGAGCTCCTACGAGCAGTACTTC
13	TRBV2	TRBJ1-1	TRBD1	.	CASQGDLSTEAFF	TGTGCCAGCCAGGGGGATCTTTCCACTGAAGCTTTCTTT
16	TRBV5-1	TRBJ2-7	TRBD2	.	CASSLAVAGGFHEQYF	TGCGCCAGCAGCTTGGCGGTAGCGGGGGGTTTCCACGAGCAGTACTTC
16	TRBV18	TRBJ1-6	.	few	CASSPLQLSYNSPLHF	TGTGCCAGCTCACCACTCCAACTGAGCTATAATTCACCCCTCCACTTT
15	TRBV19	TRBJ2-7	TRBD1	.	CASSLPGQGYYEQYF	TGTGCCAGTAGTTTACCGGGACAGGGGTACTACGAGCAGTACTTC
13	TRBV7-9	TRBJ1-1	.	.	CASSGQANTEAFF	TGTGCCAGCAGCGGGCAGGCTAACACTGAAGCTTTCTTT
15	TRBV28	TRBJ1-6	TRBD1	.	CASSLSPDRGRPLHF	TGTGCCAGCAGTTTATCCCCGGACAGGGGGCGACCCCTCCACTTT
15	TRBV6-5	TRBJ1-1	TRBD1	.	CASSSLDRGNTEAFF	TGTGCCAGCAGTTCCCTGGACAGGGGGAACACTGAAGCTTTCTTT
14	TRBV3-1/TRBV3-2	TRBJ2-5	TRBD2	.	CASSQSGRAETQYF	TGTGCCAGCAGTCAAAGCGGGAGGGCAGAGACCCAGTACTTC
14	TRBV5-1	TRBJ1-1	.	.	CASRSRGSSTEAFF	TGCGCCAGCAGGAGCAGGGGCAGCAGCACTGAAGCTTTCTTT
15	TRBV3-1/TRBV3-2	TRBJ1-4	TRBD1	.	CASSPPGQLNEKLFF	TGTGCCAGCAGCCCCCCGGGACAGCTTAATGAAAAACTGTTTTTT
12	TRBV10-3	TRBJ1-5	.	few	CAIRGEGQPQHF	TGTGCCATCAGAGGGGAGGGTCAGCCCCAGCATTTT
17	TRBV24-1	TRBJ1-5	.	once	CATSDSGWGARNQPQHF	TGTGCCACCAGTGATTCGGGTTGGGGAGCGCGCAATCAGCCCCAGCATTTT
13	TRBV7-3	TRBJ2-7	.	once	CASSLDSGREQYF	TGTGCCAGCAGCTTAGATAGCGGTCGGGAGCAGTACTTC
14	TRBV5-4	TRBJ2-1	TRBD1	.	CASSLTGEYNEQFF	TGTGCCAGCAGCTTGACAGGGGAGTACAATGAGCAGTTCTTC
14	TRBV5-1	TRBJ1-1	.	.	CASGPGGEYTEAFF	TGCGCCAGCGGCCCCGGGGGTGAGTACACTGAAGCTTTCTTT
17	TRBV6-4	TRBJ2-6	TRBD1	.	CASSAGQGLSGANVLTF	TGTGCCAGCAGTGCCGGACAGGGCCTCTCTGGGGCCAACGTCCTGACTTTC
12	TRBV12-3/TRBV12-4	TRBJ1-1	.	.	CASSLLTTEAFF	TGTGCCAGCAGTTTGTTAACTACCGAAGCTTTCTTT
18	TRBV7-8	TRBJ1-3	.	.	CASSSPLEGAISGNTIYF	TGTGCCAGCAGCTCCCCCTTGGAGGGCGCTATCTCTGGAAACACCATATATTTT
14	TRBV7-9	TRBJ1-2	.	.	CASSLVSFNYGYTF	TGTGCCAGCAGCTTAGTTAGCTTTAACTATGGCTACACCTTC
15	TRBV5-4	TRBJ1-1	TRBD1	.	CASSQTTGWNTEAFF	TGTGCCAGCAGCCAGACGACAGGGTGGAACACTGAAGCTTTCTTT
11	TRBV10-1	TRBJ1-1	.	.	CASAGDTEAFF	TGCGCCAGCGCGGGGGACACTGAAGCTTTCTTT
16	TRBV7-8	TRBJ2-5	TRBD2	.	CASSLAGPGGSRTQYF	TGTGCCAGCAGCTTAGCGGGTCCGGGGGGTTCGAGGACCCAGTACTTC
16	TRBV6-1	TRBJ1-3	TRBD1	.	CASSEAGGAKGNTIYF	TGTGCCAGCAGTGAGGCAGGGGGCGCGAAAGGAAACACCATATATTTT
13	TRBV6-5	TRBJ2-2	.	.	CASSYRGTGELFF	TGTGCCAGCAGTTACAGGGGCACCGGGGAGCTGTTTTTT
16	TRBV29-1	TRBJ2-2	TRBD2	once	CSVPRLAAMNTGELFF	TGCAGCGTGCCGAGACTAGCGGCTATGAACACCGGGGAGCTGTTTTTT
16	TRBV4-2	TRBJ2-2	TRBD2	.	CASSQTGTSVTGELFF	TGTGCCAGCAGCCAAACGGGGACTAGCGTCACCGGGGAGCTGTTTTTT
15	TRBV19	TRBJ1-1	TRBD1	.	CASRPLDRGPSEAFF	TGTGCCAGTAGACCCCTGGACAGGGGGCCCTCTGAAGCTTTCTTT
14	TRBV18	TRBJ2-7	TRBD1	.	CASSPGTGVREQYF	TGTGCCAGCTCACCCGGGACAGGGGTGCGCGAGCAGTACTTC
15	TRBV5-8	TRBJ1-4	TRBD1	.	CASSPYGTGTEKLFF	TGTGCCAGCAGCCCGTACGGGACAGGGACTGAAAAACTGTTTTTT
16	TRBV4-1	TRBJ2-5	TRBD1	.	CASSHRDRAQGETQYF	TGCGCCAGCAGCCATAGAGACAGGGCCCAGGGGGAGACCCAGTACTTC
14	TRBV29-1	TRBJ1-4	.	.	CSVGEGGANEKLFF	TGCAGCGTTGGAGAAGGGGGGGCTAATGAAAAACTGTTTTTT
18	TRBV11-2	TRBJ2-2	.	.	CASSLGLGASFGTGELFF	TGTGCCAGCAGCTTAGGTTTAGGGGCTTCCTTTGGGACCGGGGAGCTGTTTTTT
16	TRBV24-1	TRBJ2-2	TRBD1	.	CATSTAGQGHTGELFF	TGTGCCACCAGTACGGCGGGACAGGGACACACCGGGGAGCTGTTTTTT
16	TRBV6-4	TRBJ2-3	.	.	CASSALGSRGTDTQYF	TGTGCCAGCAGTGCTCTCGGGAGCCGCGGCACAGATACGCAGTATTTT